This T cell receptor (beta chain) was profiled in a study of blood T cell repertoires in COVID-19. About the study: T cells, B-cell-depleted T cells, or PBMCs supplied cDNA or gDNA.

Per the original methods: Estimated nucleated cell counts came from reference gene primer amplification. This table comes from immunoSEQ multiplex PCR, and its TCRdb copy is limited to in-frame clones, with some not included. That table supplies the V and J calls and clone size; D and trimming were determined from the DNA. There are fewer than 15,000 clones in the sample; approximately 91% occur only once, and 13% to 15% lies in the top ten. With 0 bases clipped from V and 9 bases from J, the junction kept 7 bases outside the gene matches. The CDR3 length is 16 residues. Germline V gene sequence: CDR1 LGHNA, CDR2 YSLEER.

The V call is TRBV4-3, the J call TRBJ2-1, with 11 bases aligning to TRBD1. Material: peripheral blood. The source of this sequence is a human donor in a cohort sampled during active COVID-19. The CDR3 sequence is CASSQELDRGRAEQFF. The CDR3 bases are TGCGCCAGCAGCCAAGAGTTGGACAGGGGGCGCGCTGAGCAGTTCTTC.